This T cell receptor (beta chain) derives from a study of post-analysis software for immune sequencing data. Unique molecular identifiers featured in each of the TCR beta cDNA libraries. About 540,000 cDNA molecules were obtained from roughly 0.93 to 9.6 million T cells. TCRdb passed the PCR reads through MiXCR, listing each CDR3 protein once. Of some 690,000 distinct CDR3 sequences detected, around 27% appear once; the ten largest clones hold around 0.56%. Findings and limits, study-wide: Compared with controls, patients showed significantly lower normalized Chao1 diversity. About 5 TRBV segments were more frequent in patients than controls; TRBV5-6, TRBV5-1 and TRBV20-1 belonged to this group. Those samples that were prepared in the same batch co-clustered strongly by F measure.

From germline, CDR1 is SEHNR and CDR2 FQNEAQ (reference sequence). V was pared by 1 base and J by 5 bases, with 9 bases between. CDR3 size: 14 residues. A remark on this clonotype: Its matching antigen is unknown.

This chain joins TRBV7-9 and TRBJ2-1; D gene uncertain. This sequence originates from a girl aged 10 to 17 with multiple sclerosis. Specimen: blood. The chain's CDR3 is CASSLGSAHNEQFF. In DNA form, the CDR3 reads TGTGCCAGCAGCTTAGGGAGTGCACACAATGAGCAGTTCTTC.